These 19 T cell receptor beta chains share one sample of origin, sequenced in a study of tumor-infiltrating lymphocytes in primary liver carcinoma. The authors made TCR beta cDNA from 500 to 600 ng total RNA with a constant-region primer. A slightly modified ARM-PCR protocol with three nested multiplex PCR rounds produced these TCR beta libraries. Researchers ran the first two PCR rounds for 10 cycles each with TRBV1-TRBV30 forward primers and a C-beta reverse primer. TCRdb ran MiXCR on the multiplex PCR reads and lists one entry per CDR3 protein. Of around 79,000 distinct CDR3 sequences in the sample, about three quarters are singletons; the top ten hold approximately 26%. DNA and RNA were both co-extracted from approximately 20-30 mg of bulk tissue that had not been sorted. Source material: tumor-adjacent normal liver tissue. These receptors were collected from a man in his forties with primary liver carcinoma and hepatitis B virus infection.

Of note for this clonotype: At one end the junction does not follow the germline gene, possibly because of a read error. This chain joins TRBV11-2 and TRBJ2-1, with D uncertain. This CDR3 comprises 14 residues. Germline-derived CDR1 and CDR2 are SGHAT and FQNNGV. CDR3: CASSLYSTPREKFF. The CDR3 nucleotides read TGTGCAAGCAGCTTATATTCAACTCCCAGAGAGAAGTTCTTC.

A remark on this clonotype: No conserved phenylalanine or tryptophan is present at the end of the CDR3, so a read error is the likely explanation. The CDR3: CASSPRTADYNEQFL. In nucleotides, the CDR3 is TGCGCCAGCAGCCCCAGGACAGCGGATTACAATGAGCAGTTCCTC. The J gene is TRBJ2-1, the V gene TRBV10-1; D might be TRBD1 (6 bases). There are 15 residues in the CDR3. Germline V gives CDR1 WNHNN, CDR2 SYGVQD (reference sequence). V was trimmed by 6 bases and J by 4 bases, leaving 16 bases between them.

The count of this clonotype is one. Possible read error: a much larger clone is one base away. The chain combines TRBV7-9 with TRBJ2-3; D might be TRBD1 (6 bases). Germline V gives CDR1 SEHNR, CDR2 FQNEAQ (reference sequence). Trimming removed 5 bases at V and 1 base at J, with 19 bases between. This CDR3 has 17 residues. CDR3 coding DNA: TGTGCCAGCAGCCGAGACGGGCAGGGGCGCGGCACAGATACGCAGTATTTT. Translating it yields CASSRDGQGRGTDTQYF.

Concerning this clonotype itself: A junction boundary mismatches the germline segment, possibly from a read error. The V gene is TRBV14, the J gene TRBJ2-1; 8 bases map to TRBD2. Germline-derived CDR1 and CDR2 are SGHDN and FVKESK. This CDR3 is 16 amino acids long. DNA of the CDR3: TGTGCCAGCAGTGCTGTAGCGGGATGGGTAAACAATGAGCTGTACTTC. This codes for CASSAVAGWVNNELYF.

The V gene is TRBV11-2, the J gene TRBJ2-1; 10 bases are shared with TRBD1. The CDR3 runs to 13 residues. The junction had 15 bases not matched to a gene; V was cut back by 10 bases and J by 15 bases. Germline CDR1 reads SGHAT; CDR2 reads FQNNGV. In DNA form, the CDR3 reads TGTGCCACTAGCTTTAGGACAGGGGGAGAGTCGTTCTTC. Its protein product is CATSFRTGGESFF. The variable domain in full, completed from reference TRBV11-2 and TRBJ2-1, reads EAGVAQSPRYKIIEKRQSVAFWCNPISGHATLYWYQQILGQGPKLLIQFQNNGVVDDSQLPKDRFSAERLKGVDSTLKIQPAKLEDSAVYLCATSFRTGGESFFGPGTRLTVL.

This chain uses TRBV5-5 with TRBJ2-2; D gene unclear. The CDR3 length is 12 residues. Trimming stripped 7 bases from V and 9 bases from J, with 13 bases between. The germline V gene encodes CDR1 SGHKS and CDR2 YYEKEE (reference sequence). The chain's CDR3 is CASCPNTWELFF. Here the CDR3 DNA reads TGTGCCAGCTGTCCTAACACTTGGGAGCTGTTTTTT. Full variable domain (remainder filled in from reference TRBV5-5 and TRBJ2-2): DAGVTQSPTHLIKTRGQQVTLRCSPISGHKSVSWYQQVLGQGPQFIFQYYEKEERGRGNFPDRFSARQFPNYSSELNVNALLLGDSALYLCASCPNTWELFFGEGSRLTVL.

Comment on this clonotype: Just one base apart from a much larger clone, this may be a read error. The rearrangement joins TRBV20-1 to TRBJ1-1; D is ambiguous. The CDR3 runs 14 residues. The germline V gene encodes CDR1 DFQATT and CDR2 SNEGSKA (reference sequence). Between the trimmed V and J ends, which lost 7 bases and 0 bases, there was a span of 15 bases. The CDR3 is CSGLKGALNTEAFF. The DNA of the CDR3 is TGCAGTGGCCTAAAGGGAGCTTTGAACACTGAAGCTTTCTTT.

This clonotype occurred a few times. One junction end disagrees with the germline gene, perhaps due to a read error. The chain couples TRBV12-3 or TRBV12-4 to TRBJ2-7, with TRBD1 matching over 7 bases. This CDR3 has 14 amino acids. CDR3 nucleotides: TGTGCCAGCAGTAGGGTAGGGGGCCTTTACGAGAAGTACTTC. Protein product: CASSRVGGLYEKYF.

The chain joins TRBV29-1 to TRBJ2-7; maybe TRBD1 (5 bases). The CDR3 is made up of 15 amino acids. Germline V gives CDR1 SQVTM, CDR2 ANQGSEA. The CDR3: CRVHPSRVNSYEQYF. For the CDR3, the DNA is TGCAGGGTACACCCTTCCAGGGTCAACTCCTACGAGCAGTACTTC.

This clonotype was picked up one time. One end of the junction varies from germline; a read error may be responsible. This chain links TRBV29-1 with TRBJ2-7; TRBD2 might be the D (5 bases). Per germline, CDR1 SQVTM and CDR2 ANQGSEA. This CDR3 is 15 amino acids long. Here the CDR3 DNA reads TGCAACGTTGAAGAAGAACGGGATGGGAGTTACGAGCAGTACTTC. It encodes CNVEEERDGSYEQYF.

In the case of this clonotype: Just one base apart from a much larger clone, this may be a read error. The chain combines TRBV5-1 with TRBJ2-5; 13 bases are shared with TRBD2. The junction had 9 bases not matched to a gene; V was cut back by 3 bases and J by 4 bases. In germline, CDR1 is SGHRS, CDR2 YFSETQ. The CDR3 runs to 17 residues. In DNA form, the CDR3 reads TGCGCCAGCAGCTCGCTGGGACTAGCGGGAACCGGAGAGACCCAGTACTTC. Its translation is CASSSLGLAGTGETQYF.

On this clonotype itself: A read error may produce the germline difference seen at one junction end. The CDR3 loop reads CASSLRQGATDMQCF. The CDR3, as DNA: TGTGCTAGCAGCCTAAGACAGGGGGCCACAGATATGCAGTGTTTT. The chain combines TRBV7-9 with TRBJ2-3; 10 nucleotides agree with TRBD1. Germline CDR1 SEHNR, CDR2 FQNEAQ (reference sequence). CDR3 length equals 15 residues.

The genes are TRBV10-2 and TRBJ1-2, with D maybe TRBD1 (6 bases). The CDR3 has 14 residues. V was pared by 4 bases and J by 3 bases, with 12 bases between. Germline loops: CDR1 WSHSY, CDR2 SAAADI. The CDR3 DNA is TGCGCCAGCAGTGGGCAGGGGATGGACTATGGCTACACCTTC. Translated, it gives CASSGQGMDYGYTF.

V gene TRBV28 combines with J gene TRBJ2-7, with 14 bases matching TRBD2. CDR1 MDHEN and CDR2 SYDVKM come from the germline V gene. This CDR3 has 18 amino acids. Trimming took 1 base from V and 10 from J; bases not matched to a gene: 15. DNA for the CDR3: TGTGCCAGCAGTTTATTCTTGGGACTAGCGGGAGAAACCTACGGCCAGTACTTC. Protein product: CASSLFLGLAGETYGQYF.

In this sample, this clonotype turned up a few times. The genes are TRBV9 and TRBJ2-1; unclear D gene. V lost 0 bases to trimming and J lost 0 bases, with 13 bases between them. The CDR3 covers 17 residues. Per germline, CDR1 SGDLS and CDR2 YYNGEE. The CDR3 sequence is CASSVVVGQSSYNEQFF. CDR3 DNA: TGTGCCAGCAGCGTAGTAGTAGGGCAGTCCTCCTACAATGAGCAGTTCTTC. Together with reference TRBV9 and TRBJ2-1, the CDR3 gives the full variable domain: DSGVTQTPKHLITATGQRVTLRCSPRSGDLSVYWYQQSLDQGLQFLIQYYNGEERAKGNILERFSAQQFPDLHSELNLSSLELGDSALYFCASSVVVGQSSYNEQFFGPGTRLTVL.

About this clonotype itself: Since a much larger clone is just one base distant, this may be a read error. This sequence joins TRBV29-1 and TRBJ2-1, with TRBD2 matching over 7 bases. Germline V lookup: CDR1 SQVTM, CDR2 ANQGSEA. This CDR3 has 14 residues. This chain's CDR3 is CSVAVASGYIEQFF. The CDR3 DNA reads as TGCAGCGTTGCCGTAGCTAGCGGTTACATTGAGCAGTTCTTC.

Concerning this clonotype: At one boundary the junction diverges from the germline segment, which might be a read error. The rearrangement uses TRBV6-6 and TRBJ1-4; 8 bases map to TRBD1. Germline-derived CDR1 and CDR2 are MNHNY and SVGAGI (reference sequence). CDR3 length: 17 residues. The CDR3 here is CASSYAAGGPPNEELFF. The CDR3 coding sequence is TGTGCCAGCAGTTACGCGGCAGGGGGCCCTCCTAATGAAGAACTGTTTTTT.

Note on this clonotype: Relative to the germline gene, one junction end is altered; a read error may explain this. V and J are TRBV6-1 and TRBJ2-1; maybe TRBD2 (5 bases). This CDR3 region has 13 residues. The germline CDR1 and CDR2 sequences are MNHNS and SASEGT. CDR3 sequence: CVSSVTGLNEQFF. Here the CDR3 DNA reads TGTGTCAGCAGTGTAACGGGATTAAATGAGCAGTTCTTC.

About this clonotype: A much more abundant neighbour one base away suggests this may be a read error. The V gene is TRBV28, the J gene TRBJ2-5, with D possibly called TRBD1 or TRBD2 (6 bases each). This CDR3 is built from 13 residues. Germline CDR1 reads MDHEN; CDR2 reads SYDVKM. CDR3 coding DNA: TGTGCCAGCAGCGTTCCGAGGGGGGAGAACCAGTACTTC. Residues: CASSVPRGENQYF. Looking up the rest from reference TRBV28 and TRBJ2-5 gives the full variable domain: DVKVTQSSRYLVKRTGEKVFLECVQDMDHENMFWYRQDPGLGLRLIYFSYDVKMKEKGDIPEGYSVSREKKERFSLILESASTNQTSMYLCASSVPRGENQYFGPGTRLLVL.